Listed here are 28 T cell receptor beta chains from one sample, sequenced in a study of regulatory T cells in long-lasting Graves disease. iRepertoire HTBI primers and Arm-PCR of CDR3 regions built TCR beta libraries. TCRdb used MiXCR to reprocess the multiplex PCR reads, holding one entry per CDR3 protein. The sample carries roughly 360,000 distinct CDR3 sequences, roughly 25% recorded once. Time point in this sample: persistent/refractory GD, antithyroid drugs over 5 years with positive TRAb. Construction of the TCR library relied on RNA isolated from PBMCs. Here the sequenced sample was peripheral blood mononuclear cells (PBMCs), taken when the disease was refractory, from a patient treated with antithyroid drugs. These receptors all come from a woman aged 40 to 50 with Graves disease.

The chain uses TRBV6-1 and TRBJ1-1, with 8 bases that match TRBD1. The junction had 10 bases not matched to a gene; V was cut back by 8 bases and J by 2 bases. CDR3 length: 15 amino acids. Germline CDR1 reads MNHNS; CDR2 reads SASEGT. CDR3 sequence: CASCLMDRANTEAFF. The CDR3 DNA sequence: TGTGCCAGCTGCCTGATGGACAGGGCCAACACTGAAGCTTTCTTT.

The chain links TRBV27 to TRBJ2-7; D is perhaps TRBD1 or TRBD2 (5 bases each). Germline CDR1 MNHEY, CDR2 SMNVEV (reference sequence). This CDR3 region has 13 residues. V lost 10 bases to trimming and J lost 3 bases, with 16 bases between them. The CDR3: CATQGATHYEQYF. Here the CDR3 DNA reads TGTGCCACCCAGGGAGCGACCCACTACGAGCAGTACTTC.

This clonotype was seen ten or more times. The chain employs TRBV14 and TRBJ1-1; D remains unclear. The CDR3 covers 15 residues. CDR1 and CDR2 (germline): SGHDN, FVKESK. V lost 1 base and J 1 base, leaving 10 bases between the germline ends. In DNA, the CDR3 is TGTGCCAGCAGCCAAGTATTTCCAACGAACACTGAAGCTTTCTTT. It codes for CASSQVFPTNTEAFF.

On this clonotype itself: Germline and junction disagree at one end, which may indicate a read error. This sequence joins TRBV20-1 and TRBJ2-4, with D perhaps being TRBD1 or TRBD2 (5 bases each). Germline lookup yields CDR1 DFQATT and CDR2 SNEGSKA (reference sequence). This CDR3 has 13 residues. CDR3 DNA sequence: TGCAGTGCTAGCCCTTGGGGACCCAAAAGAAAGGACTTC. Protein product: CSASPWGPKRKDF.

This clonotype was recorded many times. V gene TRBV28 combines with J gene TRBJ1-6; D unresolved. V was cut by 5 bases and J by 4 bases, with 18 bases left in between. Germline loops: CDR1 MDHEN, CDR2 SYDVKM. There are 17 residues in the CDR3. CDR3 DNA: TGTGCCAGCAGTCGCGGGGTTAGAGGAGCGTATAATTCACCCCTCCACTTT. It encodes CASSRGVRGAYNSPLHF. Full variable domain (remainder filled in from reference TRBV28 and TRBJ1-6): DVKVTQSSRYLVKRTGEKVFLECVQDMDHENMFWYRQDPGLGLRLIYFSYDVKMKEKGDIPEGYSVSREKKERFSLILESASTNQTSMYLCASSRGVRGAYNSPLHFGNGTRLTVT.

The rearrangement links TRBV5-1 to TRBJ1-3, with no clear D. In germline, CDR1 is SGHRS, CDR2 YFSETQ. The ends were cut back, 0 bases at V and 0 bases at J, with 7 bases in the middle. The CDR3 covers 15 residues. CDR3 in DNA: TGCGCCAGCAGCTTGGGCCCAGGCTCTGGAAACACCATATATTTT. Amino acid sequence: CASSLGPGSGNTIYF.

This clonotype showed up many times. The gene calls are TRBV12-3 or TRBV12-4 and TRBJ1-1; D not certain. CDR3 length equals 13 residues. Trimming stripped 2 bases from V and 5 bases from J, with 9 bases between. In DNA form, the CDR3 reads TGTGCCAGCAGTTTAATGATCCGGACTGAAGCTTTCTTT. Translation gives CASSLMIRTEAFF.

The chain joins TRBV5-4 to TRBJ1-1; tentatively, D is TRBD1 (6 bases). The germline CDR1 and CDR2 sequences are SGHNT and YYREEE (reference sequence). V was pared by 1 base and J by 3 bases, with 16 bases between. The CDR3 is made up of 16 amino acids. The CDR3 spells CASSLSLTAGDTEAFF. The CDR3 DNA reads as TGTGCCAGCAGCTTGTCCCTCACGGCAGGGGACACTGAAGCTTTCTTT. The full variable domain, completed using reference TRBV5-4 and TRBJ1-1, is ETGVTQSPTHLIKTRGQQVTLRCSSQSGHNTVSWYQQALGQGPQFIFQYYREEENGRGNFPPRFSGLQFPNYSSELNVNALELDDSALYLCASSLSLTAGDTEAFFGQGTRLTVV.

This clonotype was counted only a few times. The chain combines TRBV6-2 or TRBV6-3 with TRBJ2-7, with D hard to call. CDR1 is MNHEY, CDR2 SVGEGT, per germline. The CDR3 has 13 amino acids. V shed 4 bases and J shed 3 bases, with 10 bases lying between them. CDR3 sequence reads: CASSFELYYEQYF. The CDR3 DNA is TGTGCCAGCAGTTTCGAACTTTACTACGAGCAGTACTTC.

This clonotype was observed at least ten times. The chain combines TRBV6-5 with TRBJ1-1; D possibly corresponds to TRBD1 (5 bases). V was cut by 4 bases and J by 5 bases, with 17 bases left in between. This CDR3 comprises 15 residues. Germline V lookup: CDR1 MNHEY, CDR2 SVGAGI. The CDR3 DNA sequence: TGTGCCAGCAGTTCCCTCCTTGGGGGTGGAACTGAAGCTTTCTTT. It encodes CASSSLLGGGTEAFF.

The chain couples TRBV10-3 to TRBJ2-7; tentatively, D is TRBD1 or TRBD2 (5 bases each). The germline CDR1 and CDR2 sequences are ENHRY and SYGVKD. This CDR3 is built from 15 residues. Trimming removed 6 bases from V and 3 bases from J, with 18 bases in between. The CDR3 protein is CAIRLYRDGGYEQYF. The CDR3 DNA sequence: TGTGCCATCAGGCTATACCGGGACGGAGGCTACGAGCAGTACTTC.

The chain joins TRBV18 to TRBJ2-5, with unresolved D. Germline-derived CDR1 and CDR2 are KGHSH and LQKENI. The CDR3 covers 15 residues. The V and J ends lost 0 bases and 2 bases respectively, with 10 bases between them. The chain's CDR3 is CASSPPVQEQETQYF. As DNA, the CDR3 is TGTGCCAGCTCACCACCTGTTCAAGAACAAGAGACCCAGTACTTC.

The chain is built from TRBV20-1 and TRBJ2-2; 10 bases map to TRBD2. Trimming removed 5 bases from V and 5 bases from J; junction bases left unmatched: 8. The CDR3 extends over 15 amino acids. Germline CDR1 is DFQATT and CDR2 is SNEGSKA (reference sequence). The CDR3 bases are TGCAGTGCTCCCGTAGCGGGAGGAAAGACCGGGGAGCTGTTTTTT. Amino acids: CSAPVAGGKTGELFF.

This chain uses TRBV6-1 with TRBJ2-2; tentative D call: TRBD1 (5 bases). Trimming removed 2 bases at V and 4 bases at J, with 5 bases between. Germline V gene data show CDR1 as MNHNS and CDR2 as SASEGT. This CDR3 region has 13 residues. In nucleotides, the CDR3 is TGTGCCAGCAGTGAACAGGGCACCGGGGAGCTGTTTTTT. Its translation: CASSEQGTGELFF.

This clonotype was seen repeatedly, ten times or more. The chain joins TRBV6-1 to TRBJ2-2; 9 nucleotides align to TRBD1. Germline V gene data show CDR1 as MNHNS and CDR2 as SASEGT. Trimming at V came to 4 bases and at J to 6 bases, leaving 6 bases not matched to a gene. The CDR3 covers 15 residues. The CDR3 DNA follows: TGTGCCAGCAGTGCCCCGGGACAGGGTGCCGGGGAGCTGTTTTTT. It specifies CASSAPGQGAGELFF.

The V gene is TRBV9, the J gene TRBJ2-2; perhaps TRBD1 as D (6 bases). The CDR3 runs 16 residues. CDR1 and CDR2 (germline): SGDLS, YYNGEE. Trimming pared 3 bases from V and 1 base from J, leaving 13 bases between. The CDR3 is CASSAKGQLNTGELFF. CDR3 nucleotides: TGTGCCAGCAGCGCCAAGGGACAATTGAACACCGGGGAGCTGTTTTTT.

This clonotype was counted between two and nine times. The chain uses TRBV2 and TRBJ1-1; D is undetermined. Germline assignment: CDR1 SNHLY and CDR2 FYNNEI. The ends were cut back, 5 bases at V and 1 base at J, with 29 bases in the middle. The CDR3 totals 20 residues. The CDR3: CASSTIIRTATGIKNTEAFF. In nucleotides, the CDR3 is TGTGCCAGCAGTACGATTATTCGGACGGCGACCGGGATTAAGAACACTGAAGCTTTCTTT. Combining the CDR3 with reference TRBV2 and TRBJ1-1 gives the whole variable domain EPEVTQTPSHQVTQMGQEVILRCVPISNHLYFYWYRQILGQKVEFLVSFYNNEISEKSEIFDDQFSVERPDGSNFTLKIRSTKLEDSAMYFCASSTIIRTATGIKNTEAFFGQGTRLTVV.

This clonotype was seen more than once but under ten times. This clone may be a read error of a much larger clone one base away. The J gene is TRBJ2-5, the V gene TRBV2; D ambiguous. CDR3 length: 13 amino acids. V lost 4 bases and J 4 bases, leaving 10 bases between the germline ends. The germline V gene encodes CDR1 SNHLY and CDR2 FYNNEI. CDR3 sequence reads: CASSGLGGETQYF. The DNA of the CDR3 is TGTGCCAGCAGTGGGCTAGGTGGAGAGACCCAGTACTTC.

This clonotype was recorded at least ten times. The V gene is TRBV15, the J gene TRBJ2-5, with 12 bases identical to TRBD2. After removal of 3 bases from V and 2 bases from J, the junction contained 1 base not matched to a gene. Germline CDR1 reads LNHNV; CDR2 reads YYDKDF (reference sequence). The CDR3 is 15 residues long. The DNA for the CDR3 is TGTGCCACCAGCAGCGGACTAGCGGGACAAGAGACCCAGTACTTC. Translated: CATSSGLAGQETQYF.

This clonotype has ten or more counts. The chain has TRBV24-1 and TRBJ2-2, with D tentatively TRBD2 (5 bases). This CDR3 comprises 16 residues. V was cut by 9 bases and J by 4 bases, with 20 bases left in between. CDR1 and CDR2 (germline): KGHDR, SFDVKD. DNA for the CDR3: TGTGCCACCGGTACCCTGGACTCTCACGTCACCGGGGAGCTGTTTTTT. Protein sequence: CATGTLDSHVTGELFF.

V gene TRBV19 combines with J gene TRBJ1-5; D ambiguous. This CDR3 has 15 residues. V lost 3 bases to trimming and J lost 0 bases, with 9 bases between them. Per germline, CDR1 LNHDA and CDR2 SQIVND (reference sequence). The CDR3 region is CASSIWSVSNQPQHF. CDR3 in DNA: TGTGCCAGTAGTATTTGGTCCGTTAGCAATCAGCCCCAGCATTTT.

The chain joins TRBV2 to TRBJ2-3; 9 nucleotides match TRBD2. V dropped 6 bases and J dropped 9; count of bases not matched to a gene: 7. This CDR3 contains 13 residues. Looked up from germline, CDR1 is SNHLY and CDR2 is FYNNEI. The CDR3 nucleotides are TGTGCCAGCAGGGCTAGCGGGACAGCCACGCAGTATTTT. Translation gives CASRASGTATQYF.

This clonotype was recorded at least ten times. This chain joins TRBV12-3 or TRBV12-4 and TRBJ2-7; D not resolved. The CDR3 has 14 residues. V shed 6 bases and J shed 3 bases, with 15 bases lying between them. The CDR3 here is CASSLGRHFYEQYF. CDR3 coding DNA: TGTGCCAGCAGCCTCGGGCGGCACTTCTACGAGCAGTACTTC.

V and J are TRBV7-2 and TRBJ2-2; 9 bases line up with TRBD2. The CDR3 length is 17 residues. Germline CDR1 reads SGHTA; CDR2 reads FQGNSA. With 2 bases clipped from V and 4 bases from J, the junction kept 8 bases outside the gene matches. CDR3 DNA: TGTGCCAGCAGCTTATGGGGTAGCGGGAGCCCCACCGGGGAGCTGTTTTTT. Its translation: CASSLWGSGSPTGELFF.

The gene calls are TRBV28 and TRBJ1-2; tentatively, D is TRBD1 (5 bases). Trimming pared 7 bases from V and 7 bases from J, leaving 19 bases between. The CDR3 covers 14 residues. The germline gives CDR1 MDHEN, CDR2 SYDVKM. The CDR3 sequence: CASNYGAGVGGYTF. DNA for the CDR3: TGTGCCAGCAATTACGGAGCGGGGGTCGGTGGCTACACCTTC.

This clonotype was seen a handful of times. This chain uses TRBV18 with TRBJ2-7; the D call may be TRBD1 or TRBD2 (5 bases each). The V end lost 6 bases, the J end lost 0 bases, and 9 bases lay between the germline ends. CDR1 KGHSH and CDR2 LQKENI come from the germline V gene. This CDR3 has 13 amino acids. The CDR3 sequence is CASSHGASYEQYF. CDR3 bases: TGTGCCAGCTCCCACGGGGCCTCCTACGAGCAGTACTTC.

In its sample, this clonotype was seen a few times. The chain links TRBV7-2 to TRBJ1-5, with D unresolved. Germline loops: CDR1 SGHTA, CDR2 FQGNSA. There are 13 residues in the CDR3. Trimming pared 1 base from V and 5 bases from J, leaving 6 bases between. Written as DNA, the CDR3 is TGTGCCAGCAGCTTAGTTATATATCAGCCCCAGCATTTT. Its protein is CASSLVIYQPQHF.

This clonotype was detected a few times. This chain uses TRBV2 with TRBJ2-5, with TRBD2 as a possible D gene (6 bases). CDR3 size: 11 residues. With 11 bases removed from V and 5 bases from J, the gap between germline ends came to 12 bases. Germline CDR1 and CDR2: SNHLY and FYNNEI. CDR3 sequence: CAHGGGETQYF. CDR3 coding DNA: TGTGCCCACGGTGGGGGGGAGACCCAGTACTTC.